This TCR beta chain came from a study of T cells after yellow fever vaccination. TCRdb recomputed calls from the 5' RACE reads with MiXCR, one row per CDR3 protein. This repertoire shows about 370,000 distinct CDR3 sequences, roughly 11% found once; its top ten account for roughly 18%. This clonotype was sampled from a man between 18 and 29 years old who received the YFV17D yellow fever vaccine. The sequenced sample was PBMCs, obtained on the day of the first yellow fever vaccination.

Here the CDR3 reads CASSSLYRASYEQYV. CDR3 DNA sequence: TGTGCCAGCAGTTCCCTGTACAGGGCTAGCTACGAGCAGTACGTC. The chain has TRBV28 and TRBJ2-7; a possible D gene is TRBD1 (6 bases). The ends were cut back, 4 bases at V and 3 bases at J, with 16 bases in the middle. There are 15 residues in the CDR3. From germline, CDR1 is MDHEN and CDR2 SYDVKM.